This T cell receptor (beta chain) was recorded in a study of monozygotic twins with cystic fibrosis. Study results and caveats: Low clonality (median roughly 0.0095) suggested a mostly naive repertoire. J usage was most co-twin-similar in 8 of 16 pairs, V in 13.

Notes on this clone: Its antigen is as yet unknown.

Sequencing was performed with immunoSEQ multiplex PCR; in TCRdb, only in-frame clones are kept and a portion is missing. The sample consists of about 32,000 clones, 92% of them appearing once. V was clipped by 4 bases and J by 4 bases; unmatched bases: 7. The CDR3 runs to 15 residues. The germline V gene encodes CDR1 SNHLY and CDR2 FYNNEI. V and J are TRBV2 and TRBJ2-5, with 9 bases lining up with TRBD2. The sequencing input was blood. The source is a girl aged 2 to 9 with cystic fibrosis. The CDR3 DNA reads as TGTGCCAGCAGTGGCCAGCTAGCGGGGAGAGAGACCCAGTACTTC. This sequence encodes CASSGQLAGRETQYF.